What follows is one T cell receptor (beta chain) and its context. The junction shows a germline mismatch at one end, possibly a read error. These data come from a study of blood T cells in healthy people across ages. For the second PCR, which ran for about 7 to 11 cycles, a sample-barcoded 5' primer and a J-beta primer mix were used. TCRdb independently ran MiXCR on the 5' RACE reads; one entry per CDR3 protein. The sample includes hundreds of thousands of distinct CDR3 sequences, about 30% of them seen just once. This CDR3 has 12 amino acids. Germline CDR1 SEHNR, CDR2 FQNEAQ (reference sequence). The rearrangement uses TRBV7-9 and TRBJ1-1; D gene unclear. The source of this sequence is a woman at least 80 years old in good health. Sequenced sample: blood. The CDR3 DNA is TGTGCCGGCAGCTTATTGAGAAGGGAAGCTTTCTTT. Encoded protein: CAGSLLRREAFF. The full variable domain, completed using reference TRBV7-9 and TRBJ1-1, is DTGVSQNPRHKITKRGQNVTFRCDPISEHNRLYWYRQTLGQGPEFLTYFQNEAQLEKSRLLSDRFSAERPKGSFSTLEIQRTEQGDSAMYLCAGSLLRREAFFGQGTRLTVV.